These 26 T cell receptor beta chains share one sample of origin, sequenced in a study of blood T cell repertoires in COVID-19. The data were produced by immunoSEQ multiplex PCR, yet TCRdb's version contains in-frame clones alone and is incomplete. Here the sample spans roughly 250,000 clones, around 85% being singletons. The sample taken for sequencing was peripheral blood. The receptors originated from a woman between 35 and 50 years old with active or convalescent COVID-19.

This clone was counted a single time. The chain carries TRBV5-1 and TRBJ2-3; TRBD2 matches at 10 bases. CDR1 is SGHRS, CDR2 YFSETQ, per germline. This CDR3 comprises 18 residues. V trimming: 4 bases; J trimming: 0 bases; junction bases outside the gene matches: 11. The CDR3 loop is CASSTGGLAIASTDTQYF. CDR3 sequence (DNA): TGCGCCAGCAGCACCGGGGGACTAGCGATAGCTAGCACAGATACGCAGTATTTT.

The count of this clone is one. V and J are TRBV24-1 and TRBJ2-3; 12 bases align to TRBD2. V was pared by 2 bases and J by 4 bases, with 6 bases of the junction left unmatched. In germline, CDR1 is KGHDR, CDR2 SFDVKD. This CDR3 has 17 residues. The CDR3: CATSDWGLAGSADTQYF. CDR3 bases: TGTGCCACCAGTGATTGGGGACTAGCGGGTAGTGCAGATACGCAGTATTTT.

This chain links TRBV2 with TRBJ1-6; perhaps TRBD1 as D (6 bases). Germline-derived CDR1 and CDR2 are SNHLY and FYNNEI. This CDR3 has 14 residues. V was pared by 5 bases and J by 8 bases, with 13 bases between. For the CDR3, the DNA is TGTGCCAGCAGTATCAGGGGTTTGGATTCACCCCTCCACTTT. Its protein product is CASSIRGLDSPLHF. Based on the CDR3 plus reference TRBV2 and TRBJ1-6, the full variable domain is EPEVTQTPSHQVTQMGQEVILRCVPISNHLYFYWYRQILGQKVEFLVSFYNNEISEKSEIFDDQFSVERPDGSNFTLKIRSTKLEDSAMYFCASSIRGLDSPLHFGNGTRLTVT.

This clone occurred a few times. The chain links TRBV7-3 to TRBJ1-6, with a tentative D call TRBD1 (5 bases). This CDR3 has 14 amino acids. The V gene lost 0 bases and the J gene lost 7 bases, with 7 bases spanning the gap. From germline, CDR1 is SGHTA and CDR2 FQGTGA. In DNA form, the CDR3 reads TGTGCCAGCAGCTTAACGTCAGGGAATTCACCCCTCCACTTT. Translated: CASSLTSGNSPLHF.

The V and J genes are TRBV5-1 and TRBJ2-4; D perhaps matches TRBD1 (6 bases). The germline V and J ends were trimmed by 2 bases and 2 bases, with 8 bases remaining between them. Germline assignment: CDR1 SGHRS and CDR2 YFSETQ. The CDR3 covers 14 residues. In DNA, the CDR3 is TGCGCCAGCAGCTTACAGGGACCCAAAAACATTCAGTACTTC. Residues: CASSLQGPKNIQYF. The full variable domain, rest sourced from reference TRBV5-1 and TRBJ2-4, is KAGVTQTPRYLIKTRGQQVTLSCSPISGHRSVSWYQQTPGQGLQFLFEYFSETQRNKGNFPGRFSGRQFSNSRSEMNVSTLELGDSALYLCASSLQGPKNIQYFGAGTRLSVL.

This sequence joins TRBV5-4 and TRBJ2-1; D possibly corresponds to TRBD1 (5 bases). From germline, CDR1 is SGHNT and CDR2 YYREEE (reference sequence). The V gene lost 4 bases and the J gene lost 8 bases, with 19 bases spanning the gap. The CDR3 runs 15 residues. The chain's CDR3 is CASSHMGLSDDEQFF. Here the CDR3 DNA reads TGTGCCAGCAGCCACATGGGGCTCTCGGACGATGAGCAGTTCTTC. The variable domain in full, completed from reference TRBV5-4 and TRBJ2-1, reads ETGVTQSPTHLIKTRGQQVTLRCSSQSGHNTVSWYQQALGQGPQFIFQYYREEENGRGNFPPRFSGLQFPNYSSELNVNALELDDSALYLCASSHMGLSDDEQFFGPGTRLTVL.

The rearrangement links TRBV5-1 to TRBJ2-3, with 9 bases identical to TRBD2. The CDR3 has 16 amino acids. The V gene's germline CDR1 is SGHRS and CDR2 YFSETQ. The trim removed 4 bases at V and 3 bases at J, leaving 9 bases unmatched. CDR3 sequence: CASSPMGGGATDTQYF. The CDR3 coding sequence is TGCGCCAGCAGCCCCATGGGCGGGGGGGCGACAGATACGCAGTATTTT.

The J gene is TRBJ1-6, the V gene TRBV29-1; TRBD1 agrees at 9 bases. Germline CDR1 and CDR2: SQVTM and ANQGSEA. The V gene end was trimmed by 6 bases and the J gene end by 10 bases; junction bases not matched to a gene: 7. The CDR3 has 13 residues. CDR3 sequence (DNA): TGCAGCGTGGCCGGGACAGGGAACTCACCCCTCCACTTT. The encoded protein is CSVAGTGNSPLHF.

The chain is built from TRBV28 and TRBJ1-6; D may be TRBD1 (5 bases). Germline loops: CDR1 MDHEN, CDR2 SYDVKM. Trimming cost V 6 bases and J 7 bases, with 13 bases left between them. The length of the CDR3 is 14 residues. In DNA form, the CDR3 reads TGTGCCAGCAGCCCGCAGGGTTACAATTCACCCCTCCACTTT. The encoded protein is CASSPQGYNSPLHF.

The chain recombines TRBV7-9 with TRBJ1-2, with D possibly being TRBD1 (5 bases). V lost 3 bases and J lost 5, with 16 bases in between. This CDR3 is built from 15 residues. Germline V gene lookup returns CDR1 SEHNR and CDR2 FQNEAQ (reference sequence). The CDR3 region has the DNA TGTGCCAGCAGCTTTGACAGCCCCTTCTCGTATGGCTACACCTTC. Translating it yields CASSFDSPFSYGYTF.

The chain uses TRBV19 and TRBJ2-7; TRBD1 is a possible D gene (5 bases). The germline gives CDR1 LNHDA, CDR2 SQIVND (reference sequence). The CDR3 is 14 residues long. V gave up 3 bases and J gave up 4 bases, with 13 bases separating them. This CDR3 is CASSMTPDTYEQYF. CDR3 in DNA: TGTGCCAGTAGTATGACCCCGGACACATACGAGCAGTACTTC.

The chain is built from TRBV6-6 and TRBJ1-5; D is uncertain. Germline lookup yields CDR1 MNHNY and CDR2 SVGAGI (reference sequence). Trimming pared 11 bases from V and 0 bases from J, leaving 14 bases between. This CDR3 is built from 14 residues. CDR3 in amino acids: CAASPRSSNQPQHF. The CDR3 DNA reads TGTGCCGCCTCCCCCAGATCTAGCAATCAGCCCCAGCATTTT.

This chain links TRBV5-1 with TRBJ1-4; a weak D match, TRBD1 (5 bases). V lost 5 bases and J 0 bases, leaving 17 bases between the germline ends. Per the germline V gene, CDR1 is SGHRS and CDR2 is YFSETQ. This CDR3 region has 17 residues. CDR3 protein: CASRSLQGFATNEKLFF. CDR3 nucleotides: TGCGCCAGCAGATCTTTGCAGGGTTTTGCAACTAATGAAAAACTGTTTTTT.

CDR3 sequence: CSVGGVGDTDTQYF. CDR3 coding DNA: TGCAGCGTTGGTGGGGTAGGGGACACAGATACGCAGTATTTT. This sequence joins TRBV29-1 and TRBJ2-3; possible D gene TRBD1, 5 bases. This CDR3 is built from 14 residues. The germline CDR1 and CDR2 sequences are SQVTM and ANQGSEA. V was trimmed by 4 bases and J by 2 bases, leaving 13 bases between them.

The chain has TRBV5-4 and TRBJ1-6; no firm D call. This CDR3 is 14 amino acids long. The V gene's germline CDR1 is SGHNT and CDR2 YYREEE (reference sequence). V was cut by 3 bases and J by 15 bases, with 19 bases left in between. The CDR3 DNA follows: TGTGCCAGCAGCTCGACGGCGGGGTATCAGCGCCTCCACTTT. Protein sequence: CASSSTAGYQRLHF. Filled out from reference TRBV5-4 and TRBJ1-6, the complete variable domain reads ETGVTQSPTHLIKTRGQQVTLRCSSQSGHNTVSWYQQALGQGPQFIFQYYREEENGRGNFPPRFSGLQFPNYSSELNVNALELDDSALYLCASSSTAGYQRLHFGNGTRLTVT.

The chain uses TRBV9 and TRBJ2-7, with D perhaps matching TRBD2 (6 bases). V dropped 1 base and J dropped 2 bases, with 19 bases sitting between them. The CDR3 spans 17 residues. The germline V gene has CDR1 SGDLS and CDR2 YYNGEE. This chain's CDR3 is CASSVSLGGEATYEQYF. CDR3 DNA: TGTGCCAGCAGCGTATCCCTGGGGGGTGAGGCCACCTACGAGCAGTACTTC.

This clone was observed many times. The sample holds other DNA sequences that translate to the same CDR3. The rearrangement links TRBV19 to TRBJ2-3; 7 bases agree with TRBD2. CDR1 and CDR2 from the germline V gene are LNHDA and SQIVND (reference sequence). Germline trimming cut 1 base from V and 1 base from J; bases unmatched to any gene: 2. CDR3 size: 15 residues. The DNA of the CDR3 is TGTGCCAGTAGTATAGGGCTAGCGGGCACAGATACGCAGTATTTT. The encoded protein is CASSIGLAGTDTQYF.

J is TRBJ2-6 and V is TRBV4-1; D is unclear. Trimming stripped 1 base from V and 1 base from J, with 17 bases between. Germline V gives CDR1 MGHRA, CDR2 YSYEKL. This CDR3 is built from 19 residues. CDR3 nucleotide sequence: TGCGCCAGCAGCCAAGTAAGAGTAGAGGTCCAGTCTGGGGCCAACGTCCTGACTTTC. Its protein product is CASSQVRVEVQSGANVLTF.

The chain uses TRBV6-5 and TRBJ1-1; tentatively, D is TRBD1 (5 bases). Germline loops: CDR1 MNHEY, CDR2 SVGAGI. The ends were cut back, 8 bases at V and 4 bases at J, with 5 bases in the middle. The CDR3 runs to 10 residues. The CDR3 coding sequence is TGTGCCAGCGGGGCCACTGAAGCTTTCTTT. Translation gives CASGATEAFF.

The rearrangement joins TRBV4-2 to TRBJ1-4, with TRBD1 matching 9 bases. The CDR3 is 16 residues long. The V gene end was trimmed by 5 bases and the J gene end by 3 bases; junction bases not matched to a gene: 7. Germline V gene lookup returns CDR1 LGHNA and CDR2 YNFKEQ. The CDR3 is CASSIRTGVANEKLFF. The DNA of the CDR3 is TGTGCCAGCAGCATCCGGACAGGGGTAGCTAATGAAAAACTGTTTTTT.

This clone showed up just a few times. The chain is built from TRBV6-5 and TRBJ1-2; the match to TRBD1 covers 10 bases. V dropped 2 bases and J dropped 7; count of bases not matched to a gene: 4. The CDR3 is made up of 14 amino acids. CDR1 is MNHEY and CDR2 is SVGAGI in the germline V gene. CDR3: CASSYTDRGFGYTF. Written as DNA, the CDR3 is TGTGCCAGCAGTTACACGGACAGGGGGTTTGGCTACACCTTC.

This clone was found a few times. The J gene is TRBJ2-5, the V gene TRBV7-3; TRBD2 matches at 14 bases. The CDR3 runs 16 residues. The germline gives CDR1 SGHTA, CDR2 FQGTGA. The junction had 7 bases not matched to a gene; V was cut back by 5 bases and J by 5 bases. The CDR3 nucleotides read TGTGCCAGCAGCCCGGGACTAGCGGGGGATGTTGAGACCCAGTACTTC. Translating it yields CASSPGLAGDVETQYF.

The chain joins TRBV5-4 to TRBJ1-2; 7 positions match TRBD1. Trimming took 0 bases from V and 4 from J; bases not matched to a gene: 6. CDR1 and CDR2 from the germline V gene are SGHNT and YYREEE (reference sequence). The CDR3 extends over 15 amino acids. The CDR3 region is CASSLGQGKSYGYTF. The CDR3 DNA follows: TGTGCCAGCAGCTTGGGACAGGGAAAGAGCTATGGCTACACCTTC.

This clone has only a few counts. The J gene is TRBJ2-1, the V gene TRBV20-1; D perhaps matches TRBD2 (5 bases). Trimming left V 3 bases short and J 2 bases short, with 17 bases between. Germline V CDR1 and CDR2: DFQATT, SNEGSKA (reference sequence). The CDR3 has 16 amino acids. CDR3 protein: CSASNRGSAPYNEQFF. CDR3 coding DNA: TGCAGTGCTAGTAACCGGGGATCGGCTCCCTACAATGAGCAGTTCTTC.

The genes are TRBV2 and TRBJ1-4, with 10 bases aligning to TRBD1. V gave up 5 bases and J gave up 7 bases; unmatched junction bases: 1. The CDR3 contains 13 residues. Looked up from germline, CDR1 is SNHLY and CDR2 is FYNNEI. CDR3 sequence reads: CASSWDRGEKLFF. CDR3 in DNA: TGTGCCAGCAGTTGGGACAGGGGTGAAAAACTGTTTTTT.

This chain joins TRBV28 and TRBJ1-2; 9 nucleotides match TRBD1. The junction had 11 bases not matched to a gene; V was cut back by 9 bases and J by 3 bases. This CDR3 has 15 amino acids. The germline CDR1 and CDR2 sequences are MDHEN and SYDVKM. CDR3 amino acids: CASRDREDVDYGYTF. CDR3 coding DNA: TGTGCCAGTCGGGACAGGGAAGATGTGGACTATGGCTACACCTTC.